Presented here are 9 T cell receptor beta chains from one specimen sequenced in a study of cytomegalovirus exposure and HLA in healthy donors. Researchers ran the PCR with 60 Vbeta and 13 Jbeta primers. TCRdb's table, derived via immunoSEQ multiplex PCR, lists solely in-frame clones and lacks some. The table records under 85,000 clones, roughly three quarters of them present only once. The sample comprised PBMCs. Receptors originate from a woman between 35 and 50 years old in good health and CMV-seropositive.

The gene calls are TRBV28 and TRBJ1-2; D gene ambiguous. The CDR3 runs 12 residues. The germline gives CDR1 MDHEN, CDR2 SYDVKM. The V and J ends lost 6 bases and 7 bases respectively, with 12 bases between them. CDR3 nucleotide sequence: TGTGCCAGCAGCCTCGAGGCGCGTGGCTACACCTTC. Translation gives CASSLEARGYTF.

J is TRBJ1-2 and V is TRBV6-1, with 10 bases aligning to TRBD1. Germline assignment: CDR1 MNHNS and CDR2 SASEGT. The CDR3 length is 14 residues. V shed 7 bases, J shed 6 bases, and the junction held 8 bases outside the gene matches. The CDR3 spells CASTRQGAGDGYTF. CDR3 bases: TGTGCCAGCACACGACAGGGGGCAGGGGATGGCTACACCTTC.

To note about this clone: One end of the junction fails to match germline, which may point to a read error. The genes are TRBV7-9 and TRBJ2-5, with 7 bases that match TRBD2. Per the germline V gene, CDR1 is SEHNR and CDR2 is FQNEAQ (reference sequence). This CDR3 contains 13 residues. CDR3 protein: CSSSESGKETQYF. CDR3 in DNA: TGTTCCAGCAGCGAGAGCGGGAAAGAGACCCAGTACTTC.

The CDR3: CASSADRSSYNEQFF. In DNA form, the CDR3 reads TGTGCCAGCAGCGCGGACAGGAGCTCCTACAATGAGCAGTTCTTC. The J gene is TRBJ2-1, the V gene TRBV28; 7 nucleotides line up with TRBD1. In germline, CDR1 is MDHEN, CDR2 SYDVKM. This CDR3 contains 15 residues. After removal of 6 bases from V and 0 bases from J, the junction contained 5 bases not matched to a gene.

This clone was recorded once. This chain links TRBV18 with TRBJ2-7; D perhaps matches TRBD1 (6 bases). Trimming pared 3 bases from V and 1 base from J, leaving 16 bases between. This CDR3 is built from 16 residues. Germline V lookup: CDR1 KGHSH, CDR2 LQKENI. The chain's CDR3 is CASSPPTSTGSYEQYF. The CDR3 nucleotides read TGTGCCAGCTCACCTCCCACTTCGACAGGTTCCTACGAGCAGTACTTC.

The chain joins TRBV19 to TRBJ2-5; 7 positions match TRBD1. The CDR3 is made up of 12 amino acids. The V gene end was trimmed by 8 bases and the J gene end by 2 bases; junction bases not matched to a gene: 2. The germline gives CDR1 LNHDA, CDR2 SQIVND (reference sequence). DNA for the CDR3: TGTGCCAGTTCGACAGGGCAAGAGACCCAGTACTTC. Protein sequence: CASSTGQETQYF. Filled out from reference TRBV19 and TRBJ2-5, the complete variable domain reads DGGITQSPKYLFRKEGQNVTLSCEQNLNHDAMYWYRQDPGQGLRLIYYSQIVNDFQKGDIAEGYSVSREKKESFPLTVTSAQKNPTAFYLCASSTGQETQYFGPGTRLLVL.

In its sample, this clone was seen once. V gene TRBV4-1 combines with J gene TRBJ2-1; D perhaps matches TRBD2 (7 bases). CDR1 MGHRA and CDR2 YSYEKL come from the germline V gene. Trimming left V 3 bases short and J 9 bases short, with 15 bases between. The CDR3 is 14 amino acids. In DNA form, the CDR3 reads TGCGCCAGCAGCCACCCCATTGGGGGGGCTGAGCAGTTCTTC. Its protein is CASSHPIGGAEQFF.

The chain carries TRBV7-2 and TRBJ2-1; D is possibly TRBD1 (5 bases). V was pared by 0 bases and J by 7 bases, with 7 bases between. Looked up from germline, CDR1 is SGHTA and CDR2 is FQGNSA. The CDR3 has 13 amino acids. CDR3 DNA sequence: TGTGCCAGCAGCTTAGCCAGGGTGAATGAGCAGTTCTTC. Its translation is CASSLARVNEQFF. Supplemented by reference TRBV7-2 and TRBJ2-1, the full variable domain reads GAGVSQSPSNKVTEKGKDVELRCDPISGHTALYWYRQSLGQGLEFLIYFQGNSAPDKSGLPSDRFSAERTGGSVSTLTIQRTQQEDSAVYLCASSLARVNEQFFGPGTRLTVL.

The chain combines TRBV18 with TRBJ1-1; 10 bases agree with TRBD1. The CDR3 runs 16 residues. Unmatched junction bases numbered 6, after V lost 4 bases and J lost 1 base. Germline values: CDR1 KGHSH, CDR2 LQKENI. As DNA, the CDR3 is TGTGCCAGCTCACGCTTGACAGGGGGCCGGAACACTGAAGCTTTCTTT. Residues: CASSRLTGGRNTEAFF.